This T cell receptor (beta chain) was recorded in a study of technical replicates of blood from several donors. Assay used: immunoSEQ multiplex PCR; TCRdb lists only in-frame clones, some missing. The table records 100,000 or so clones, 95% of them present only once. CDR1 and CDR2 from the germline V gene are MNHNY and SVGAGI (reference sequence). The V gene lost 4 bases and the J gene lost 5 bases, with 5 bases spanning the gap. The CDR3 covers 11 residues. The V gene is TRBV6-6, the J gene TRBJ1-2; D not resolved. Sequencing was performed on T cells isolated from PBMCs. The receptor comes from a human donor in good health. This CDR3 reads CASSSQYGYTF. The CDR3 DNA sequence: TGTGCCAGCAGTTCCCAGTATGGCTACACCTTC.